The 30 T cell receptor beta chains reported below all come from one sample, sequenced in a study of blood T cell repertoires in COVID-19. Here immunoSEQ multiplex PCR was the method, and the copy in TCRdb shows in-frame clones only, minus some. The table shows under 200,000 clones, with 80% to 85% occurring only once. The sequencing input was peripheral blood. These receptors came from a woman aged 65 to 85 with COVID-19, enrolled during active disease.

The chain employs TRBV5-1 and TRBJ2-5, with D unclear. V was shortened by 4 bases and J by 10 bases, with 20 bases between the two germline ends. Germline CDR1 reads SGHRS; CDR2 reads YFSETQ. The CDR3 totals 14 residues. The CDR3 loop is CASSPYPSQDNQYF. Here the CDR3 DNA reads TGCGCCAGCAGCCCCTATCCAAGCCAAGACAACCAGTACTTC.

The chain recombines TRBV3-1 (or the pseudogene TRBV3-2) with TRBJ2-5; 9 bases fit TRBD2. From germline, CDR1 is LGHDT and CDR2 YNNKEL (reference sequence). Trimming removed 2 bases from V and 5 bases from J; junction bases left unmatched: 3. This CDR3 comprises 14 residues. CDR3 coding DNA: TGTGCCAGCAGCCAACTAAGCGGGAGGGAGACCCAGTACTTC. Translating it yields CASSQLSGRETQYF.

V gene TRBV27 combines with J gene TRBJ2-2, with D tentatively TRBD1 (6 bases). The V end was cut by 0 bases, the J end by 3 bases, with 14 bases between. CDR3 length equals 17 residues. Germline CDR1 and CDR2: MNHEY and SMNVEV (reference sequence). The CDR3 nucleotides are TGTGCCAGCAGTTTATCGGGGGCGGGTGCCTACACCGGGGAGCTGTTTTTT. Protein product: CASSLSGAGAYTGELFF.

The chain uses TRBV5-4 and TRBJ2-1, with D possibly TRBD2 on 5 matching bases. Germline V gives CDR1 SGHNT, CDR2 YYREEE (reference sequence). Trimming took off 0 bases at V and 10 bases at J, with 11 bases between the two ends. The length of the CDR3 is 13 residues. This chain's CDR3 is CASSLEPRGEQFF. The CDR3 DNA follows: TGTGCCAGCAGCTTGGAGCCCCGGGGAGAGCAGTTCTTC.

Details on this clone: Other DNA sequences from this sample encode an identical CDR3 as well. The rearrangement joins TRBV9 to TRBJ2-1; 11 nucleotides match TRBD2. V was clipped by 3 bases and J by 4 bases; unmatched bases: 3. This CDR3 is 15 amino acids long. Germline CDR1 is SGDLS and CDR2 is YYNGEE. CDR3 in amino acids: CASSGSGGAYNEQFF. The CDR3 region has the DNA TGTGCCAGCAGCGGTAGCGGGGGGGCTTACAATGAGCAGTTCTTC.

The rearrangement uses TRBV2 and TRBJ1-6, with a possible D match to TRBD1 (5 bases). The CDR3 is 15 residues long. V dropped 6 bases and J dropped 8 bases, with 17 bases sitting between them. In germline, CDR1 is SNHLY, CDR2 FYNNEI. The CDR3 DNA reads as TGTGCCAGCAGCCCACCGGGACGGAGGGATTCACCCCTCCACTTT. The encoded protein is CASSPPGRRDSPLHF. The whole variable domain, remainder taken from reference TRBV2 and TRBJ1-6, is EPEVTQTPSHQVTQMGQEVILRCVPISNHLYFYWYRQILGQKVEFLVSFYNNEISEKSEIFDDQFSVERPDGSNFTLKIRSTKLEDSAMYFCASSPPGRRDSPLHFGNGTRLTVT.

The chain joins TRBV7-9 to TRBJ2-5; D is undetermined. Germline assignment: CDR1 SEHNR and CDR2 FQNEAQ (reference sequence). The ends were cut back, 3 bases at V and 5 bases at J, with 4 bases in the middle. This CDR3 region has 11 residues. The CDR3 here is CASSFLETQYF. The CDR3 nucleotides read TGTGCCAGCAGCTTCCTGGAGACCCAGTACTTC.

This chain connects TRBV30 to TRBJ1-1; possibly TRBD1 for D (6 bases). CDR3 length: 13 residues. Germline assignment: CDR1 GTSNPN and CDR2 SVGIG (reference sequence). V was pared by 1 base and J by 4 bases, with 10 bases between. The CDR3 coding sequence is TGTGCCTGGAGTGGGCAGGGGATCACTGAAGCTTTCTTT. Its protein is CAWSGQGITEAFF.

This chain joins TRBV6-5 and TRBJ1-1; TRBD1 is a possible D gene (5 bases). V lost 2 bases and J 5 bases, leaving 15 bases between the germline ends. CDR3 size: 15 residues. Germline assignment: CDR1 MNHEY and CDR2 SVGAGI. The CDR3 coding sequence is TGTGCCAGCAGTTACGCGACAGTCGCGGGAACTGAAGCTTTCTTT. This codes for CASSYATVAGTEAFF.

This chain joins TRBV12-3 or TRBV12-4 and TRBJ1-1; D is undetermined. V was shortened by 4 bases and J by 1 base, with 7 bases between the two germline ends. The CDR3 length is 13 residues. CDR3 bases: TGTGCCAGCAGTTATCGAGGGAACACTGAAGCTTTCTTT. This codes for CASSYRGNTEAFF.

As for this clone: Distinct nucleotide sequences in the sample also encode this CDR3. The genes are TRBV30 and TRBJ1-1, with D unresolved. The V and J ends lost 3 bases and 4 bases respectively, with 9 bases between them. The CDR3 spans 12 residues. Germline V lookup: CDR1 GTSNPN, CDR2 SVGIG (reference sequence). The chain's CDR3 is CAWSGSGTEAFF. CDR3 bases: TGTGCCTGGAGCGGATCGGGCACTGAAGCTTTCTTT.

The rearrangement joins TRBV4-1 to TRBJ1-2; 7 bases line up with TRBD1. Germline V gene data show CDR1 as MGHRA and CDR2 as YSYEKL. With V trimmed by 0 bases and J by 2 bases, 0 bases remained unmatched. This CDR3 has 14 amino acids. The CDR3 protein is CASSQEGQNYGYTF. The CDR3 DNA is TGCGCCAGCAGCCAAGAGGGACAGAACTATGGCTACACCTTC.

The chain's CDR3 is CASSSRDTIYERQYF. CDR3 DNA sequence: TGTGCCAGCAGTTCCCGGGACACAATTTACGAGCGGCAGTACTTC. The gene calls are TRBV28 and TRBJ2-7, with D maybe TRBD1 (6 bases). The germline CDR1 and CDR2 sequences are MDHEN and SYDVKM. The V gene lost 4 bases and the J gene lost 9 bases, with 22 bases spanning the gap. This CDR3 is 15 amino acids long.

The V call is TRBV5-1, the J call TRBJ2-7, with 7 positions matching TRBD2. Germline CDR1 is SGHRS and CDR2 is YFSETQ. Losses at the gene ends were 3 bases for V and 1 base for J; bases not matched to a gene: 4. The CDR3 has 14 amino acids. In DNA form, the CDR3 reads TGCGCCAGCAGCTATCTAGCGGATTCCTACGAGCAGTACTTC. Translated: CASSYLADSYEQYF. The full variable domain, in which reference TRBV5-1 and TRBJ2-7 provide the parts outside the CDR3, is KAGVTQTPRYLIKTRGQQVTLSCSPISGHRSVSWYQQTPGQGLQFLFEYFSETQRNKGNFPGRFSGRQFSNSRSEMNVSTLELGDSALYLCASSYLADSYEQYFGPGTRLTVT.

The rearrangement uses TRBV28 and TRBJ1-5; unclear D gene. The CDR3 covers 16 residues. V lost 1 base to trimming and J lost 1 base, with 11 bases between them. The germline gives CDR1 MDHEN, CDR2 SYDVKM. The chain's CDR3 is CASSLFSGLSNQPQHF. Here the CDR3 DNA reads TGTGCCAGCAGTTTATTTTCGGGGTTGAGCAATCAGCCCCAGCATTTT.

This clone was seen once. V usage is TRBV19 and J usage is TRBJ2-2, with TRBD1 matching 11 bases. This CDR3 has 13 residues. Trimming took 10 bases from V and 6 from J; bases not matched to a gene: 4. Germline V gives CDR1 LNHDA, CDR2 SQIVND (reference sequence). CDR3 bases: TGTGCCACCCCGGGACAGGGGGCCGGGGAGCTGTTTTTT. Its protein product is CATPGQGAGELFF.

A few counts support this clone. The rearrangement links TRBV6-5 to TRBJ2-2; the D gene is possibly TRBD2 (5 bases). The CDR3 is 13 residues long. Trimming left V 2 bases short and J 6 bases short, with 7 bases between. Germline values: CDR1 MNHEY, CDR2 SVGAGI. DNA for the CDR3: TGTGCCAGCAGTTACCCGGAGGCCGGGGAGCTGTTTTTT. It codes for CASSYPEAGELFF.

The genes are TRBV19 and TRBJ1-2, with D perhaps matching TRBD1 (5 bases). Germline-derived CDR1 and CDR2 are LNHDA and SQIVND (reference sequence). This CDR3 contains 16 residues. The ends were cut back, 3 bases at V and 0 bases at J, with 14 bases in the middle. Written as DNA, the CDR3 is TGTGCCAGTAGTATCGGGGGGTCCAGAGCTAACTATGGCTACACCTTC. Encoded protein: CASSIGGSRANYGYTF. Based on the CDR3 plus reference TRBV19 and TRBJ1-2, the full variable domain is DGGITQSPKYLFRKEGQNVTLSCEQNLNHDAMYWYRQDPGQGLRLIYYSQIVNDFQKGDIAEGYSVSREKKESFPLTVTSAQKNPTAFYLCASSIGGSRANYGYTFGSGTRLTVV.

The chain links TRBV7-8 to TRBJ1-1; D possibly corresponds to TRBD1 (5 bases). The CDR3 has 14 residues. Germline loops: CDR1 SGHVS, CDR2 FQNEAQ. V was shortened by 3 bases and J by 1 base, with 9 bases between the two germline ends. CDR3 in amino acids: CASSLGPGNTEAFF. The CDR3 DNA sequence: TGTGCCAGCAGCTTGGGGCCAGGGAACACTGAAGCTTTCTTT.

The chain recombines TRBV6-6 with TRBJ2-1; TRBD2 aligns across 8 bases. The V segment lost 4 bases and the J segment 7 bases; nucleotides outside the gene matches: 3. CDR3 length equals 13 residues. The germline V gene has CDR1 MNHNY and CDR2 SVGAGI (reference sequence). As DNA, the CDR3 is TGTGCCAGCAGTTGGGGACTAGTTAATGAGCAGTTCTTC. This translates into CASSWGLVNEQFF.

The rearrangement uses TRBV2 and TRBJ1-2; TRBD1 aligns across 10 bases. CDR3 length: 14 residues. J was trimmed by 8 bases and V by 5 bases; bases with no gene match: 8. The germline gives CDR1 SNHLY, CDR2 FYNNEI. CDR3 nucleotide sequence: TGTGCCAGCAGTAGGACAGGGGGTTCTTACGGCTACACCTTC. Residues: CASSRTGGSYGYTF.

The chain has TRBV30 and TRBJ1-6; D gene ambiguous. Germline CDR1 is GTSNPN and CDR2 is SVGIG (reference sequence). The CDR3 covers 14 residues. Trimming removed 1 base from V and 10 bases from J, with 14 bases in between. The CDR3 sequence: CAWSETHPGSPLHF. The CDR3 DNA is TGTGCCTGGAGTGAGACACATCCAGGCTCACCCCTCCACTTT.

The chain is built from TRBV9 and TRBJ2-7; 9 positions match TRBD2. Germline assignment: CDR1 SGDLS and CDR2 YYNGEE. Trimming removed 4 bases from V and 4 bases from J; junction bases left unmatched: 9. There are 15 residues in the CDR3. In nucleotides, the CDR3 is TGTGCCAGCAGCCCTCTTTCTAGCGGGGTTTACGAGCAGTACTTC. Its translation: CASSPLSSGVYEQYF.

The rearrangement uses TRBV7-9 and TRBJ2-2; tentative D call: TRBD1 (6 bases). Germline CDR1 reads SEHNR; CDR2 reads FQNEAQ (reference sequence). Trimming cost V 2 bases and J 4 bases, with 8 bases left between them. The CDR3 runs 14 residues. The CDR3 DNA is TGTGCCAGCAGCTTACCACAGGGCACCGGGGAGCTGTTTTTT. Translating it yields CASSLPQGTGELFF.

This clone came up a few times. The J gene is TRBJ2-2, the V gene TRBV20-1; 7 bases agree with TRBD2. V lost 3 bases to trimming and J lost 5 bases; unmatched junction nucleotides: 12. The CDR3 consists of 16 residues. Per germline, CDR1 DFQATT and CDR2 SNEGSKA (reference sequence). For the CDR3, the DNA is TGCAGTGCTAGTCGCGGGAGTGGGACGGAAACCGGGGAGCTGTTTTTT. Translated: CSASRGSGTETGELFF.

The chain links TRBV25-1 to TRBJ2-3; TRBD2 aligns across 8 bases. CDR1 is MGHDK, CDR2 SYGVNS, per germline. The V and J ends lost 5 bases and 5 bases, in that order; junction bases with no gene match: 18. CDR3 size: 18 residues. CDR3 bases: TGTGCCAGCAGTTCATACGGACCATCGGGGGGGCACAAAGATACGCAGTATTTT. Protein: CASSSYGPSGGHKDTQYF.

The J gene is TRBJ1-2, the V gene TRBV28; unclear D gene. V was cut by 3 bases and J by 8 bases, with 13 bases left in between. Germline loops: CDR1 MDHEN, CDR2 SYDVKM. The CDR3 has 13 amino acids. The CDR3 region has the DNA TGTGCCAGCAGTTTGCGGCCGGGTCTCGGCTACACCTTC. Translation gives CASSLRPGLGYTF.

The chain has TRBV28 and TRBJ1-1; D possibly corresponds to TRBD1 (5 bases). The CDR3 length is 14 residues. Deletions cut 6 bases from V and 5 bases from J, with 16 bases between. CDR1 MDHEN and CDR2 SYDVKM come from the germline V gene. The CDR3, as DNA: TGTGCCAGCAGGGGAGGGGTTGGGCGAACTGAAGCTTTCTTT. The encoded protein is CASRGGVGRTEAFF.

The CDR3 region is CASSLFAGGRNEQYF. The CDR3 DNA sequence: TGTGCCAGCAGCTTATTTGCGGGAGGGCGCAACGAGCAGTACTTC. The rearrangement joins TRBV7-9 to TRBJ2-7, with 9 bases fitting TRBD2. Unmatched junction bases numbered 7, after V lost 2 bases and J lost 5 bases. The CDR3 covers 15 residues. Germline CDR1 SEHNR, CDR2 FQNEAQ (reference sequence).

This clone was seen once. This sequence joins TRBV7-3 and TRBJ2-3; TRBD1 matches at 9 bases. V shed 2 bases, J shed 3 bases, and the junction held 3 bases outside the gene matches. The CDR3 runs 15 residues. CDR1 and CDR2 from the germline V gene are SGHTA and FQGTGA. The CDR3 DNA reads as TGTGCCAGCAGCTTACGGGGACAGGGTACAGATACGCAGTATTTT. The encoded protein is CASSLRGQGTDTQYF.